The 18 T cell receptor beta chains presented below share a single source sample, sequenced in a study of T cell changes during pregnancy in multiple sclerosis. Libraries were prepared by immunoSEQ multiplex PCR; TCRdb keeps only in-frame clonotypes and omits some of them. The sample holds about 87,000 clones; over 85% are singletons and the top ten take under 1.5%. The sample was peripheral blood, taken in the third trimester of pregnancy. All receptors come from a female donor in good health, enrolled as a control in a pregnancy study.

The V gene is TRBV29-1, the J gene TRBJ1-2; D perhaps matches TRBD1 (5 bases). The V end was cut by 7 bases, the J end by 7 bases, with 22 bases between. Germline V gene lookup returns CDR1 SQVTM and CDR2 ANQGSEA. There are 14 residues in the CDR3. This CDR3 reads CSGGVRDGRGGYTF. The CDR3 coding sequence is TGCAGCGGGGGGGTCAGGGACGGAAGGGGTGGCTACACCTTC.

The genes are TRBV7-2 and TRBJ2-3, with TRBD1 identical over 8 bases. Germline V gene lookup returns CDR1 SGHTA and CDR2 FQGNSA. CDR3 length: 14 amino acids. The junction had 11 bases not matched to a gene; V was cut back by 6 bases and J by 9 bases. The CDR3 region is CASRATGDRVTQYF. The CDR3 coding sequence is TGTGCCAGCAGGGCGACAGGGGATAGGGTCACGCAGTATTTT.

Only one count was recorded for this clone. V is TRBV13 and J is TRBJ2-1; maybe TRBD1 (5 bases). Germline loops: CDR1 PRHDT, CDR2 FYEKMQ (reference sequence). Trimming pared 3 bases from V and 1 base from J, leaving 7 bases between. This CDR3 contains 14 residues. CDR3 sequence (DNA): TGTGCCAGCAGCTTCCGGACATCCTACAATGAGCAGTTCTTC. Amino acids: CASSFRTSYNEQFF.

The gene calls are TRBV15 and TRBJ1-1; D is uncertain. The ends were cut back, 0 bases at V and 2 bases at J, with 13 bases in the middle. The CDR3 contains 16 residues. The germline CDR1 and CDR2 sequences are LNHNV and YYDKDF (reference sequence). CDR3 in amino acids: CATSRDGGRPNTEAFF. The CDR3 DNA sequence: TGTGCCACCAGCAGAGATGGAGGCAGACCAAACACTGAAGCTTTCTTT.

The V gene is TRBV5-1, the J gene TRBJ2-2; 7 nucleotides line up with TRBD1. V shed 2 bases and J 7 bases; nucleotides not matched to a gene: 8. The CDR3 has 15 residues. In germline, CDR1 is SGHRS, CDR2 YFSETQ. The CDR3 coding sequence is TGCGCCAGCAGCTTAGGGGGCTCCGAGATCGGGGAGCTGTTTTTT. Protein: CASSLGGSEIGELFF. Filled out from reference TRBV5-1 and TRBJ2-2, the complete variable domain reads KAGVTQTPRYLIKTRGQQVTLSCSPISGHRSVSWYQQTPGQGLQFLFEYFSETQRNKGNFPGRFSGRQFSNSRSEMNVSTLELGDSALYLCASSLGGSEIGELFFGEGSRLTVL.

This rearrangement joins TRBV6-4 to TRBJ2-1, with 12 nucleotides matching TRBD2. The CDR3 runs 16 residues. CDR1 and CDR2 from the germline V gene are MRHNA and SNTAGT. Trimming took 0 bases from V and 4 from J; bases not matched to a gene: 1. The CDR3 bases are TGTGCCAGCAGTGACTCGGGACTAGCGGGTTACAATGAGCAGTTCTTC. Translation: CASSDSGLAGYNEQFF.

The V and J genes are TRBV27 and TRBJ2-2, with a possible D match to TRBD1 (5 bases). Germline CDR1 is MNHEY and CDR2 is SMNVEV (reference sequence). The V and J ends lost 2 bases and 3 bases respectively, with 13 bases between them. The CDR3 totals 16 residues. In nucleotides, the CDR3 is TGTGCCAGCAGTTTAGGTTGGCCAGGGCACACCGGGGAGCTGTTTTTT. As protein: CASSLGWPGHTGELFF.

The chain is built from TRBV4-1 and TRBJ2-7; 10 nucleotides align to TRBD2. Trimming at V came to 6 bases and at J to 5 bases, leaving 7 bases not matched to a gene. The CDR3 covers 14 residues. The germline V gene encodes CDR1 MGHRA and CDR2 YSYEKL. This chain's CDR3 is CASRQLAGNHEQYF. The CDR3 region has the DNA TGCGCCAGCAGACAACTAGCGGGAAACCACGAGCAGTACTTC.

This clone was detected only once. The chain uses TRBV28 and TRBJ2-7; D is uncertain. The CDR3 is 15 residues long. CDR1 and CDR2 (germline): MDHEN, SYDVKM. V lost 2 bases to trimming and J lost 0 bases, with 11 bases between them. CDR3 residues: CASSLGSYSSYEQYF. DNA for the CDR3: TGTGCCAGCAGTTTAGGTAGTTACAGCTCCTACGAGCAGTACTTC.

The V call is TRBV9, the J call TRBJ1-3, with 9 positions matching TRBD1. The CDR3 loop spans 17 amino acids. Trimming took 4 bases from V and 3 from J; bases not matched to a gene: 11. Germline assignment: CDR1 SGDLS and CDR2 YYNGEE. CDR3 coding DNA: TGTGCCAGCAGCCCCCACCTCGACAGGGGGTTTGGAAACACCATATATTTT. Amino acids: CASSPHLDRGFGNTIYF.

The chain has TRBV19 and TRBJ2-7, with TRBD1 matching 9 bases. The CDR3 contains 17 residues. V shed 6 bases and J 0 bases; nucleotides not matched to a gene: 12. In germline, CDR1 is LNHDA, CDR2 SQIVND (reference sequence). CDR3 nucleotides: TGTGCCAGTAGCATCCGCATGGGACAGGGCGTCTCCTACGAGCAGTACTTC. Amino acids: CASSIRMGQGVSYEQYF.

The chain carries TRBV11-2 and TRBJ2-1; TRBD2 agrees at 8 bases. This CDR3 region has 18 residues. Germline CDR1 SGHAT, CDR2 FQNNGV. V was clipped by 5 bases and J by 12 bases; unmatched bases: 24. The CDR3: CASSQHTRGLVPQQRQFF. DNA of the CDR3: TGTGCCAGCAGCCAACATACCCGGGGACTAGTGCCCCAACAAAGGCAGTTCTTC.

In its sample, this clone was seen once. The V gene is TRBV4-1, the J gene TRBJ2-7, with D possibly matching TRBD2 (6 bases). V lost 3 bases, J lost 0 bases, and 12 bases lay in between. The germline CDR1 and CDR2 sequences are MGHRA and YSYEKL. This CDR3 spans 15 amino acids. The CDR3 DNA reads TGCGCCAGCAGCCACGGGACTGGGACCTCCTACGAGCAGTACTTC. Protein product: CASSHGTGTSYEQYF.

The J gene is TRBJ1-2, the V gene TRBV29-1, with D uncertain. V gave up 8 bases and J gave up 4 bases, with 11 bases separating them. Per the germline V gene, CDR1 is SQVTM and CDR2 is ANQGSEA. The CDR3 is 11 residues long. The CDR3 region is CSLAEAYGYTF. In DNA, the CDR3 is TGCAGCCTGGCGGAAGCCTATGGCTACACCTTC. Complete variable domain (other parts from reference TRBV29-1 and TRBJ1-2): SAVISQKPSRDICQRGTSLTIQCQVDSQVTMMFWYRQQPGQSLTLIATANQGSEATYESGFVIDKFPISRPNLTFSTLTVSNMSPEDSSIYLCSLAEAYGYTFGSGTRLTVV.

This sequence joins TRBV27 and TRBJ2-1, with 7 bases aligning to TRBD1. Trimming at V came to 7 bases and at J to 5 bases, leaving 14 bases not matched to a gene. The CDR3 covers 16 residues. CDR1 MNHEY and CDR2 SMNVEV come from the germline V gene (reference sequence). The CDR3 region has the DNA TGTGCCAGCACCTCTCTTCGACAGGGTTCCGACAATGAGCAGTTCTTC. As protein: CASTSLRQGSDNEQFF.

The chain couples TRBV6-1 to TRBJ2-1, with D possibly TRBD2 on 6 matching bases. This CDR3 is built from 13 residues. V lost 4 bases, J lost 4 bases, and 8 bases lay in between. Looked up from germline, CDR1 is MNHNS and CDR2 is SASEGT. The CDR3 sequence is CASSVGTYNEQFF. The CDR3 DNA follows: TGTGCCAGCAGTGTGGGGACTTACAATGAGCAGTTCTTC.

The genes are TRBV29-1 and TRBJ2-1, with 11 bases lining up with TRBD2. V gave up 7 bases and J gave up 1 base; unmatched junction bases: 9. This CDR3 spans 16 amino acids. Germline values: CDR1 SQVTM, CDR2 ANQGSEA. The DNA for the CDR3 is TGCAGCGCCTCACTAGCGGGAGAATTATCCTACAATGAGCAGTTCTTC. Translation: CSASLAGELSYNEQFF.

This sequence joins TRBV20-1 and TRBJ2-5, with D possibly being TRBD2 (5 bases). The V end was cut by 1 base, the J end by 5 bases, with 5 bases between. The CDR3 contains 11 residues. Germline values: CDR1 DFQATT, CDR2 SNEGSKA (reference sequence). As DNA, the CDR3 is TGCAGTGCTAGAGGGGAGGAGACCCAGTACTTC. Translating it yields CSARGEETQYF.